These 8 T cell receptor beta chains originate from one sample sequenced in a study of Ad26.COV2.S vaccination and SARS-CoV-2 variants. Data came from immunoSEQ multiplex PCR; TCRdb stores just in-frame clones and leaves some out. The sample shows hundreds of thousands of clones, around 88% of them seen only once. Treatment: about 20 received Ad26.COV2.S at low or high dose, single or two shots; about 5 received placebo; per-sample allocation not given. Sampling was done on day 63 after the first vaccine or placebo injection. Sequenced here: peripheral blood, sampled in a trial of Ad26.COV2.S vaccine versus placebo. The source is a person between 18 and 60 years old who received the Ad26.COV2.S COVID-19 vaccine or a placebo.

This chain connects TRBV3-1 (or the pseudogene TRBV3-2) to TRBJ2-7; no definite D call. Germline CDR1 LGHDT, CDR2 YNNKEL (reference sequence). Between the trimmed V and J ends, which lost 2 bases and 3 bases, there was a span of 8 bases. The CDR3 loop spans 13 amino acids. CDR3 loop: CASSQTSGYEQYF. The CDR3 nucleotides are TGTGCCAGCAGCCAAACATCCGGCTACGAGCAGTACTTC.

The J gene is TRBJ1-2, the V gene TRBV12-3 or TRBV12-4, with D perhaps TRBD1 (6 bases). This CDR3 spans 13 amino acids. Trimming took off 3 bases at V and 6 bases at J, with 11 bases between the two ends. CDR3 DNA: TGTGCCAGCAGTTTTTTGGGGGCTAATGGCTACACCTTC. It encodes CASSFLGANGYTF.

The J gene is TRBJ1-5, the V gene TRBV10-3; D is ambiguous. The CDR3 is 14 amino acids. The germline V and J ends were trimmed by 6 bases and 3 bases, with 12 bases remaining between them. Per germline, CDR1 ENHRY and CDR2 SYGVKD. The CDR3 loop is CAISLPGVNQPQHF. CDR3 DNA sequence: TGTGCCATCAGCCTCCCGGGAGTCAATCAGCCCCAGCATTTT.

V gene TRBV28 combines with J gene TRBJ2-7; D gene uncertain. Germline V gives CDR1 MDHEN, CDR2 SYDVKM. V lost 5 bases and J lost 5, with 10 bases in between. The CDR3 totals 12 residues. The CDR3 DNA follows: TGTGCCAGCAGTGAAATCACCCACGAGCAGTACTTC. This encodes CASSEITHEQYF.

This chain links TRBV18 with TRBJ2-1, with 7 positions matching TRBD1. The germline CDR1 and CDR2 sequences are KGHSH and LQKENI. Germline trimming cut 4 bases from V and 4 bases from J; bases unmatched to any gene: 4. The CDR3 is made up of 14 amino acids. CDR3 coding DNA: TGTGCCAGCTCACGGCAGGGGGATTACAATGAGCAGTTCTTC. Translation: CASSRQGDYNEQFF. Complete variable domain (other parts from reference TRBV18 and TRBJ2-1): NAGVMQNPRHLVRRRGQEARLRCSPMKGHSHVYWYRQLPEEGLKFMVYLQKENIIDESGMPKERFSAEFPKEGPSILRIQQVVRGDSAAYFCASSRQGDYNEQFFGPGTRLTVL.

This chain joins TRBV27 and TRBJ2-3; 7 bases are a match to TRBD2. Germline CDR1 reads MNHEY; CDR2 reads SMNVEV (reference sequence). The CDR3 sequence is 14 residues long. Germline trimming cut 3 bases from V and 2 bases from J; bases unmatched to any gene: 2. CDR3 DNA sequence: TGTGCCAGCAGTTTGCGGGAGACCACAGATACGCAGTATTTT. It encodes CASSLRETTDTQYF.

The V call is TRBV5-8, the J call TRBJ1-1, with TRBD1 matching over 9 bases. Trimming removed 0 bases from V and 3 bases from J; junction bases left unmatched: 3. Germline V gene sequence: CDR1 SGHTS, CDR2 YDEGEE. The CDR3 is 15 amino acids. The CDR3 protein is CASSLGTGVDTEAFF. DNA of the CDR3: TGTGCCAGCAGCTTGGGGACAGGGGTAGACACTGAAGCTTTCTTT.

The V and J genes are TRBV18 and TRBJ1-3; D ambiguous. Trimming took off 2 bases at V and 0 bases at J, with 14 bases between the two ends. This CDR3 comprises 17 residues. The germline V gene encodes CDR1 KGHSH and CDR2 LQKENI. The DNA for the CDR3 is TGTGCCAGCTCACCAACTCGGACGAAGAGCTCTGGAAACACCATATATTTT. Encoded protein: CASSPTRTKSSGNTIYF.